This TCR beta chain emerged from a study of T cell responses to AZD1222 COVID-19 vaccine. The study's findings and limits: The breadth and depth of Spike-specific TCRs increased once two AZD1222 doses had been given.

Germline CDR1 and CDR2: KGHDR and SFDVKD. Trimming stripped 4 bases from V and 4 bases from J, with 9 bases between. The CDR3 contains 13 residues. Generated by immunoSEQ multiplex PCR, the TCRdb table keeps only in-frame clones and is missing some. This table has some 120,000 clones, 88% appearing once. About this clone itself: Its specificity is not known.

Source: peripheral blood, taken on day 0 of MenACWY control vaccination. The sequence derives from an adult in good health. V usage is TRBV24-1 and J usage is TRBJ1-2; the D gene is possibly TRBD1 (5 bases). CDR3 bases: TGTGCCACCAGTGAACCAGGGCTCTATGGCTACACCTTC. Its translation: CATSEPGLYGYTF.